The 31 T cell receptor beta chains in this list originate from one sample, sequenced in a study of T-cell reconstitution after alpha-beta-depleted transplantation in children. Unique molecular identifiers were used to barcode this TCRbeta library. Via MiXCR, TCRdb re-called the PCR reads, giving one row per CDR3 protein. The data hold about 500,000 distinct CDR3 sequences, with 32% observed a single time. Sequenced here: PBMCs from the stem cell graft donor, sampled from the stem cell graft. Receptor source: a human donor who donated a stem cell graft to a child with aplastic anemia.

The CDR3 region has the DNA TGCAGTGCTAGGGAGACAAGGACTAACTATGGCTACACCTTC. This codes for CSARETRTNYGYTF. The chain joins TRBV20-1 to TRBJ1-2; D is ambiguous. Germline loops: CDR1 DFQATT, CDR2 SNEGSKA (reference sequence). CDR3 length equals 14 residues. Trimming stripped 3 bases from V and 0 bases from J, with 11 bases between.

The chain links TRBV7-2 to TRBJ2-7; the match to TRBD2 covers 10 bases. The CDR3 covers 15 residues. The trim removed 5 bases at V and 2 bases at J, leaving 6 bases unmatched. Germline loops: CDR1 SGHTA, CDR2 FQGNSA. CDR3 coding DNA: TGTGCCAGCAGCCCCGTAGCGGGGGGCCCCTACGAGCAGTACTTC. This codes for CASSPVAGGPYEQYF.

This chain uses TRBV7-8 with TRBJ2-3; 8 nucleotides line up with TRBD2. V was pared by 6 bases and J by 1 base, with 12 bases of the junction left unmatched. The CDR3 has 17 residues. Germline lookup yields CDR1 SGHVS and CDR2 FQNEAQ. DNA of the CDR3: TGTGCCAGCAGTTTCTACCTTAGCGGGACCGGCACAGATACGCAGTATTTT. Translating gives CASSFYLSGTGTDTQYF. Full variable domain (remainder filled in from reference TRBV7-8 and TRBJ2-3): GAGVSQSPRYKVAKRGQDVALRCDPISGHVSLFWYQQALGQGPEFLTYFQNEAQLDKSGLPSDRFFAERPEGSVSTLKIQRTQQEDSAVYLCASSFYLSGTGTDTQYFGPGTRLTVL.

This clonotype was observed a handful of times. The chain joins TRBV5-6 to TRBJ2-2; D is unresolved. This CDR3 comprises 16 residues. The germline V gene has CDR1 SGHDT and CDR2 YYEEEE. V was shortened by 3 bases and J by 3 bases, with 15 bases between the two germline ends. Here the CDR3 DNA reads TGTGCCAGCAGCTCGCGTTCCCACGGGTACACCGGGGAGCTGTTTTTT. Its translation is CASSSRSHGYTGELFF. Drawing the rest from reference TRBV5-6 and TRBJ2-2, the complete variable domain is DAGVTQSPTHLIKTRGQQVTLRCSPKSGHDTVSWYQQALGQGPQFIFQYYEEEERQRGNFPDRFSGHQFPNYSSELNVNALLLGDSALYLCASSSRSHGYTGELFFGEGSRLTVL.

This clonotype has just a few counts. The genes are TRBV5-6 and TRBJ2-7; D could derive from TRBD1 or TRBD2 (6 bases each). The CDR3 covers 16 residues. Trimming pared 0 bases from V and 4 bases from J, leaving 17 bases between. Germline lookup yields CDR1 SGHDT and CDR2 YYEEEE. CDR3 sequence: CASSLGSGAGKYEQYV. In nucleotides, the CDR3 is TGTGCCAGCAGCTTGGGGTCGGGGGCTGGGAAGTACGAGCAGTACGTC.

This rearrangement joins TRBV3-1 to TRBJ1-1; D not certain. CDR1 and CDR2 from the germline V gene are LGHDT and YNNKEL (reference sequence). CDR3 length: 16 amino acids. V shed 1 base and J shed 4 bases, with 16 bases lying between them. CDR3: CASSQAYWAAGTEAFF. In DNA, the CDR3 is TGTGCCAGCAGCCAAGCGTATTGGGCGGCCGGCACTGAAGCTTTCTTT. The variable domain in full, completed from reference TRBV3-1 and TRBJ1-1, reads DTAVSQTPKYLVTQMGNDKSIKCEQNLGHDTMYWYKQDSKKFLKIMFSYNNKELIINETVPNRFSPKSPDKAHLNLHINSLELGDSAVYFCASSQAYWAAGTEAFFGQGTRLTVV.

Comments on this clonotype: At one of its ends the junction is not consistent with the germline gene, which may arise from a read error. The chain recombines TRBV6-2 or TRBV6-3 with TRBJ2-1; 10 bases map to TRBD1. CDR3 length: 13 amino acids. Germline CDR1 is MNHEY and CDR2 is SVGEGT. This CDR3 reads CASSSGQGEKRGF. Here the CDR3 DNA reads TGTGCCAGCAGTTCCGGACAGGGGGAAAAGAGAGGCTTC.

The CDR3 loop is CASSLSRDKSYEQYF. Written as DNA, the CDR3 is TGTGCCAGCAGCTTATCCCGGGACAAGTCCTACGAGCAGTACTTC. The rearrangement links TRBV7-2 to TRBJ2-7; the D gene is possibly TRBD1 (6 bases). The CDR3 length is 15 residues. The germline V gene encodes CDR1 SGHTA and CDR2 FQGNSA. Trimming pared 2 bases from V and 1 base from J, leaving 12 bases between.

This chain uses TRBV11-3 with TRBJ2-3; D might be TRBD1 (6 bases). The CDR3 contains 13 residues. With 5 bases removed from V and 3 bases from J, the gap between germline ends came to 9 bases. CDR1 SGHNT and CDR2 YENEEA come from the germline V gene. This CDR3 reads CASSTGQTDTQYF. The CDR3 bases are TGTGCCAGCAGCACGGGACAAACAGATACGCAGTATTTT.

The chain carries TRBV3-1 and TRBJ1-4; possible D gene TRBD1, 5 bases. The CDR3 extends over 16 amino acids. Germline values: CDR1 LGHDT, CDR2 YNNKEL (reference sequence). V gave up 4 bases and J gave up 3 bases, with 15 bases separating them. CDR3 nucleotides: TGTGCCAGCAGCCCCCCTCGAGGGGTGGCTAATGAAAAACTGTTTTTT. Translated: CASSPPRGVANEKLFF.

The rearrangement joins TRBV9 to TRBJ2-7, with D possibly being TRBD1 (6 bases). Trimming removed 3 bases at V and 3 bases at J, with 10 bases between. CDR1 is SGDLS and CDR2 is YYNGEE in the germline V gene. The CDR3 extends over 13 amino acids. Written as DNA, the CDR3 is TGTGCCAGCAGCGGGGGGCAGGGCTACGAGCAGTACTTC. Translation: CASSGGQGYEQYF.

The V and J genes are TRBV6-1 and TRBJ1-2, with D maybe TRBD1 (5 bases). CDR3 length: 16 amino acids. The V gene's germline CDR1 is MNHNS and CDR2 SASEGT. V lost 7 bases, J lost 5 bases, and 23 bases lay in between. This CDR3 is CASIPSSGTSVYGYTF. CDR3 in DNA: TGTGCCAGCATTCCCTCCTCCGGGACGTCGGTTTATGGCTACACCTTC.

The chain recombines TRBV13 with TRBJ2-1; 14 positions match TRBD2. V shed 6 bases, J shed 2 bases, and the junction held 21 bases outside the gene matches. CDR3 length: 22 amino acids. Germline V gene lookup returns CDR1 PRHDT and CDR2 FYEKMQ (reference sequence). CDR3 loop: CASRPTGTSGRVPTRTYNEQFF. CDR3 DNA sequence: TGTGCCAGCAGACCAACGGGGACTAGCGGGAGAGTTCCCACGAGGACCTACAATGAGCAGTTCTTC.

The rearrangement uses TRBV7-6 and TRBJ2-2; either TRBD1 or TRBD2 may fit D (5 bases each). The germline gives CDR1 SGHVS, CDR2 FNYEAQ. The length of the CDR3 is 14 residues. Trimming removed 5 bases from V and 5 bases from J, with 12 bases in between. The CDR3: CASSPGQSTGELFF. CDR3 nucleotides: TGTGCCAGCAGCCCGGGGCAGTCTACCGGGGAGCTGTTTTTT.

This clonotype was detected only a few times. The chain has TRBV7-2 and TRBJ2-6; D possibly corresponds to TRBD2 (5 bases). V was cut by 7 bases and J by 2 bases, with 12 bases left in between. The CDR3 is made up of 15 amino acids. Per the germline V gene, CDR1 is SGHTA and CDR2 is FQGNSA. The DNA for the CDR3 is TGTGCCAGCACCGACGCCGGGGCTGGGGCCAACGTCCTGACTTTC. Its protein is CASTDAGAGANVLTF.

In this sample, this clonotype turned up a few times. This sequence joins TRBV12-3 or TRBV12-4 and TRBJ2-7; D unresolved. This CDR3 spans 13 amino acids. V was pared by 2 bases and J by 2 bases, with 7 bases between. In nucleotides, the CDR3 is TGTGCCAGCAGTTTATCCTCAACCTACGAGCAGTACGTC. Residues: CASSLSSTYEQYV.

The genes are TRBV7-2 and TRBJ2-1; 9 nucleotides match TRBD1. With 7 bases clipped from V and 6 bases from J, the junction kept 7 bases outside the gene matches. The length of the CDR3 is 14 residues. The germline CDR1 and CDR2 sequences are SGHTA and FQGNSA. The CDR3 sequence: CASKTGGAFNEQFF. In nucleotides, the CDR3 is TGTGCCAGCAAAACAGGGGGCGCTTTCAATGAGCAGTTCTTC.

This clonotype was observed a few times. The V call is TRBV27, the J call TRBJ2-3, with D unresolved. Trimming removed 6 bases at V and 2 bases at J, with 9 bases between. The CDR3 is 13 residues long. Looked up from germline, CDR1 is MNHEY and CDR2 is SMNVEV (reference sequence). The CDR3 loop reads CASSQDFTDTQYF. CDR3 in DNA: TGTGCCAGCAGCCAAGACTTCACAGATACGCAGTATTTT.

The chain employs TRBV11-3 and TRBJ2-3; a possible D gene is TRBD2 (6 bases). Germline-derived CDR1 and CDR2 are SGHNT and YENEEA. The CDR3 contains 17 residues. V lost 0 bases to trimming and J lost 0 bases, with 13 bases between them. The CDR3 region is CASSLDSGLRSTDTQYF. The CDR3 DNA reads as TGTGCCAGCAGCTTAGATTCGGGACTTCGGAGCACAGATACGCAGTATTTT.

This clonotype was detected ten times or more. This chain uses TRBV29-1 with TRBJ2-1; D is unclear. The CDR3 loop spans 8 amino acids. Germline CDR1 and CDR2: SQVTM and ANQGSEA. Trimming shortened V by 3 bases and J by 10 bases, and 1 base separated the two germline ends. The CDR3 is CSVEEQFF. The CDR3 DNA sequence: TGCAGCGTTGAGGAGCAGTTCTTC.

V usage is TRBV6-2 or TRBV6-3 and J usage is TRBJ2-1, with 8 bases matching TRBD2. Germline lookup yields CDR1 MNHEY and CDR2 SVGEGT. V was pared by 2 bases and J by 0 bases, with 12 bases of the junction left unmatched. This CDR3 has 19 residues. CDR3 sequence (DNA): TGTGCCAGCAGTTACCCGGGACTAGGTGATATGGGCTCCTACAATGAGCAGTTCTTC. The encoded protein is CASSYPGLGDMGSYNEQFF.

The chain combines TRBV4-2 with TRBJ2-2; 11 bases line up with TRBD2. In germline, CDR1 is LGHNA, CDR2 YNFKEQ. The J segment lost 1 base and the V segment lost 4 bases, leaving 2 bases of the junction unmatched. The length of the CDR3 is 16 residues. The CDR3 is CASSRGLAGNTGELFF. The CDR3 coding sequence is TGTGCCAGCAGCCGCGGACTAGCGGGGAACACCGGGGAGCTGTTTTTT.

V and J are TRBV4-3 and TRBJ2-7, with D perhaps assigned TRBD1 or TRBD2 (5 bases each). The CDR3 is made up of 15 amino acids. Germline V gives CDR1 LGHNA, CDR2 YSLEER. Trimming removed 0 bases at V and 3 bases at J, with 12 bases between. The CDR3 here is CASSQDQGRFYEQYF. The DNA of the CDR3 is TGCGCCAGCAGCCAAGATCAGGGACGGTTCTACGAGCAGTACTTC.

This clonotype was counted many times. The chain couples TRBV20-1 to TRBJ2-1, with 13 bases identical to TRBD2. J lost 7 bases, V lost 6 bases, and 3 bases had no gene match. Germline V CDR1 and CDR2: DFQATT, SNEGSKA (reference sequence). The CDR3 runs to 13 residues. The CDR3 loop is CSAPGLAGNEQFF. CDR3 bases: TGCAGTGCCCCGGGACTAGCGGGGAATGAGCAGTTCTTC.

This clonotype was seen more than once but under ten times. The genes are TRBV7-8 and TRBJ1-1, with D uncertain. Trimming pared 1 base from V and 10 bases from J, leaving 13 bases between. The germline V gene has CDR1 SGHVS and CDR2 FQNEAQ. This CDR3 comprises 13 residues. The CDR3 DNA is TGTGCCAGCAGCTTAGTCCGGCAGGTCCTAGCTTTCTTT. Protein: CASSLVRQVLAFF.

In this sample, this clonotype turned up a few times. This CDR3 is CASSLTRVSTDTQYF. The CDR3 nucleotides are TGTGCCAGCAGCCTCACGAGAGTTAGCACAGATACGCAGTATTTT. The rearrangement uses TRBV7-2 and TRBJ2-3; D unclear. Per germline, CDR1 SGHTA and CDR2 FQGNSA. V was trimmed by 5 bases and J by 0 bases, leaving 12 bases between them. The length of the CDR3 is 15 residues.

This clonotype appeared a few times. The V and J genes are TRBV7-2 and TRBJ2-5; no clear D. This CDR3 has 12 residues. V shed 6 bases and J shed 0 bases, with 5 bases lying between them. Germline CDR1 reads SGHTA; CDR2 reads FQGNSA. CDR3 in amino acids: CASRQNQETQYF. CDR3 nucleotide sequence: TGTGCCAGCAGACAGAACCAAGAGACCCAGTACTTC.

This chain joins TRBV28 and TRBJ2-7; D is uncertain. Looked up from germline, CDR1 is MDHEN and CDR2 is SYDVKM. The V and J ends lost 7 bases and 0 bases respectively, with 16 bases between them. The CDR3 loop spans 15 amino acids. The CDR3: CASIGLSGSSYEQYF. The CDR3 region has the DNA TGTGCCAGCATAGGTCTCTCCGGAAGCTCCTACGAGCAGTACTTC.

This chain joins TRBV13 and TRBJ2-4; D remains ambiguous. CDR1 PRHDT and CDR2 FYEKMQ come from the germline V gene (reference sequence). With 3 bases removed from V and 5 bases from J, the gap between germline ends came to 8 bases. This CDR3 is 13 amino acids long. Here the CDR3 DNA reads TGTGCCAGCAGCTTTGAGGACGAAAACATTCAGTACTTC. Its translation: CASSFEDENIQYF.

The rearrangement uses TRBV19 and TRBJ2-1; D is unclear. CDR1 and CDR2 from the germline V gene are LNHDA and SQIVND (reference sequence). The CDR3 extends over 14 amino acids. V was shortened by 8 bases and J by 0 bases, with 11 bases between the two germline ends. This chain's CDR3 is CASGPQSSYNEQFF. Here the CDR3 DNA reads TGTGCCAGTGGCCCCCAGAGCTCCTACAATGAGCAGTTCTTC.

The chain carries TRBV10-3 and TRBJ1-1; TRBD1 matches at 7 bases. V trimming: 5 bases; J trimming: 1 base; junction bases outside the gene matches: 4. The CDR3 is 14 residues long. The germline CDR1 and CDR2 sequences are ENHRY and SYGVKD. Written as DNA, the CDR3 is TGTGCCATCAGTCCGACAGGGAGGAACACTGAAGCTTTCTTT. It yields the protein CAISPTGRNTEAFF.